Below are 28 T cell receptor beta chains sequenced from a single sample in a study of tumor-infiltrating lymphocytes in localized non-small cell lung cancer. The assay was immunoSEQ multiplex PCR, and TCRdb's table has in-frame clones only and misses some. Of fewer than 8,000 clones listed, 70% to 80% were seen once; the top ten hold about 8.3%. The sequenced material came from uninvolved lung tissue not adjacent to the tumor. These receptors were taken from a human donor with non-small cell lung cancer.

The chain combines TRBV4-3 with TRBJ1-4, with TRBD1 identical over 7 bases. The J segment lost 3 bases and the V segment lost 4 bases, leaving 2 bases of the junction unmatched. Per germline, CDR1 LGHNA and CDR2 YSLEER. The CDR3 spans 14 residues. For the CDR3, the DNA is TGCGCCAGCAGCCCGGACAGGTCTAATGAAAAACTGTTTTTT. It yields the protein CASSPDRSNEKLFF.

The chain couples TRBV7-2 to TRBJ1-1; no clear D gene. Trimming took 0 bases from V and 1 from J, leaving 6 bases between them. Germline assignment: CDR1 SGHTA and CDR2 FQGNSA. The CDR3 covers 14 residues. The DNA of the CDR3 is TGTGCCAGCAGCTTAGCACGTTCGAACACTGAAGCTTTCTTT. This gives the protein CASSLARSNTEAFF.

This clone was seen a single time. This chain connects TRBV28 to TRBJ2-7; maybe TRBD1 (6 bases). The CDR3 is 17 amino acids. Per the germline V gene, CDR1 is MDHEN and CDR2 is SYDVKM. V shed 5 bases and J shed 0 bases, with 20 bases lying between them. The CDR3 DNA reads as TGTGCCAGCAGTCCAGCCCACCGGGACAAGAGCTCCTACGAGCAGTACTTC. The encoded protein is CASSPAHRDKSSYEQYF. Full variable domain (outside the CDR3, taken from reference TRBV28 and TRBJ2-7): DVKVTQSSRYLVKRTGEKVFLECVQDMDHENMFWYRQDPGLGLRLIYFSYDVKMKEKGDIPEGYSVSREKKERFSLILESASTNQTSMYLCASSPAHRDKSSYEQYFGPGTRLTVT.

V and J are TRBV5-1 and TRBJ2-3; D ambiguous. V lost 4 bases and J lost 0, with 9 bases in between. Germline V gene lookup returns CDR1 SGHRS and CDR2 YFSETQ. This CDR3 region has 14 residues. The CDR3 nucleotides are TGCGCCAGCAGCACACTACCGAGCACAGATACGCAGTATTTT. This translates into CASSTLPSTDTQYF. The variable domain in full, with the rest retrieved from reference TRBV5-1 and TRBJ2-3, is KAGVTQTPRYLIKTRGQQVTLSCSPISGHRSVSWYQQTPGQGLQFLFEYFSETQRNKGNFPGRFSGRQFSNSRSEMNVSTLELGDSALYLCASSTLPSTDTQYFGPGTRLTVL.

The rearrangement joins TRBV6-5 to TRBJ2-6; D unclear. V was pared by 4 bases and J by 0 bases, with 10 bases between. Germline CDR1 is MNHEY and CDR2 is SVGAGI. The CDR3 is made up of 16 amino acids. CDR3 in DNA: TGTGCCAGCAGTTCGCCAGCTGACTCTGGGGCCAACGTCCTGACTTTC. Translating it yields CASSSPADSGANVLTF.

The genes are TRBV19 and TRBJ1-5; tentative D call: TRBD1 (5 bases). Germline assignment: CDR1 LNHDA and CDR2 SQIVND (reference sequence). Trimming removed 4 bases from V and 7 bases from J, with 11 bases in between. The CDR3 has 13 amino acids. CDR3: CASSTGNRQPQHF. The CDR3 DNA sequence: TGTGCCAGTAGTACAGGGAACCGGCAGCCCCAGCATTTT.

This clone was found a few times. The gene calls are TRBV7-6 and TRBJ2-3; 16 positions agree with TRBD2. The CDR3 is made up of 16 amino acids. Losses at the gene ends were 5 bases for V and 5 bases for J; bases not matched to a gene: 4. The germline V gene encodes CDR1 SGHVS and CDR2 FNYEAQ. The CDR3 coding sequence is TGTGCCAGCAGCCCCGGGACTAGCGGGAGGGTAGATACGCAGTATTTT. It yields the protein CASSPGTSGRVDTQYF. Using reference TRBV7-6 and TRBJ2-3 for the parts outside the CDR3, the full variable domain is GAGVSQSPRYKVTKRGQDVALRCDPISGHVSLYWYRQALGQGPEFLTYFNYEAQQDKSGLPNDRFSAERPEGSISTLTIQRTEQRDSAMYRCASSPGTSGRVDTQYFGPGTRLTVL.

This clone was found a few times. The chain uses TRBV19 and TRBJ1-2; no clear D. CDR3 length: 13 residues. The V and J ends lost 3 bases and 2 bases respectively, with 7 bases between them. CDR1 and CDR2 from the germline V gene are LNHDA and SQIVND (reference sequence). The chain's CDR3 is CASSIPGNYGYTF. CDR3 bases: TGTGCCAGTAGTATCCCAGGCAACTATGGCTACACCTTC.

This clone came up a few times. The chain has TRBV5-1 and TRBJ2-1, with D maybe TRBD1 (5 bases). Trimming took 4 bases from V and 3 from J, leaving 11 bases between them. The CDR3 covers 14 residues. The V gene's germline CDR1 is SGHRS and CDR2 YFSETQ. CDR3: CASSPDTVYNEQFF. Written as DNA, the CDR3 is TGCGCCAGCAGCCCGGACACAGTCTACAATGAGCAGTTCTTC.

This chain joins TRBV6-5 and TRBJ1-2, with TRBD1 matching over 8 bases. This CDR3 is built from 13 residues. The V gene end was trimmed by 5 bases and the J gene end by 4 bases; junction bases not matched to a gene: 3. Germline CDR1 is MNHEY and CDR2 is SVGAGI. The CDR3 loop is CASSETGGYGYTF. The DNA of the CDR3 is TGTGCCAGCAGTGAAACAGGGGGCTATGGCTACACCTTC.

The V call is TRBV5-4, the J call TRBJ2-6; no firm D call. This CDR3 has 13 residues. Per germline, CDR1 SGHNT and CDR2 YYREEE (reference sequence). V dropped 7 bases and J dropped 0 bases, with 5 bases sitting between them. The CDR3 here is CASSFSGANVLTF. CDR3 coding DNA: TGTGCCAGCTCGTTCTCTGGGGCCAACGTCCTGACTTTC.

J is TRBJ1-5 and V is TRBV19; TRBD1 is a possible D gene (5 bases). The CDR3 extends over 14 amino acids. V dropped 4 bases and J dropped 2 bases, with 9 bases sitting between them. CDR1 is LNHDA and CDR2 is SQIVND in the germline V gene (reference sequence). In DNA form, the CDR3 reads TGTGCCAGTAGTAACAGGTATGGCAATCAGCCCCAGCATTTT. Residues: CASSNRYGNQPQHF.

This clone was recorded a few times. The chain uses TRBV6-4 and TRBJ2-1; D might be TRBD2 (6 bases). Trimming took 0 bases from V and 6 from J, leaving 12 bases between them. The germline V gene encodes CDR1 MRHNA and CDR2 SNTAGT. CDR3 length: 15 amino acids. CDR3 region: CASSDSSGEGNEQFF. The CDR3 region has the DNA TGTGCCAGCAGTGACTCATCGGGAGAGGGCAATGAGCAGTTCTTC.

The chain is built from TRBV30 and TRBJ1-2, with 10 bases that match TRBD1. The CDR3 is made up of 12 amino acids. From germline, CDR1 is GTSNPN and CDR2 SVGIG (reference sequence). This CDR3 reads CAWDRGFYGYTF. CDR3 coding DNA: TGTGCGTGGGACAGGGGTTTTTATGGCTACACCTTC. Using reference TRBV30 and TRBJ1-2 for the parts outside the CDR3, the full variable domain is SQTIHQWPATLVQPVGSPLSLECTVEGTSNPNLYWYRQAAGRGLQLLFYSVGIGQISSEVPQNLSASRPQDRQFILSSKKLLLSDSGFYLCAWDRGFYGYTFGSGTRLTVV.

The table lists this clone with a count of one. V and J are TRBV7-2 and TRBJ2-3, with 8 bases aligning to TRBD2. The CDR3 is made up of 14 amino acids. The V segment lost 6 bases and the J segment 4 bases; nucleotides outside the gene matches: 6. Germline V CDR1 and CDR2: SGHTA, FQGNSA. CDR3 bases: TGTGCCAGCAGACCAGCGGGGGTCCCAGATACGCAGTATTTT. Its translation is CASRPAGVPDTQYF.

This clone was detected only a few times. The J gene is TRBJ1-2, the V gene TRBV6-5; 11 bases line up with TRBD1. Trimming removed 0 bases from V and 3 bases from J; junction bases left unmatched: 3. The germline gives CDR1 MNHEY, CDR2 SVGAGI. This CDR3 region has 16 residues. In DNA form, the CDR3 reads TGTGCCAGCAGTTACTCCGGACAGGGGGCGTACTATGGCTACACCTTC. Translated: CASSYSGQGAYYGYTF.

This sequence joins TRBV4-3 and TRBJ2-3; no clear D gene. Germline V gene data show CDR1 as LGHNA and CDR2 as YSLEER. This CDR3 is 14 amino acids long. V was pared by 0 bases and J by 7 bases, with 11 bases between. CDR3 region: CASSQDASTNTQYF. The CDR3 coding sequence is TGCGCCAGCAGCCAAGATGCGAGTACAAATACGCAGTATTTT.

The V and J genes are TRBV7-9 and TRBJ2-3; TRBD2 matches at 9 bases. Trimming cost V 2 bases and J 3 bases; bases outside gene matches: 9. The CDR3 runs to 17 residues. The germline gives CDR1 SEHNR, CDR2 FQNEAQ (reference sequence). CDR3 nucleotide sequence: TGTGCCAGCAGCTTACTACTAGCGGGCATCCGGACAGATACGCAGTATTTT. Translated: CASSLLLAGIRTDTQYF.

V usage is TRBV7-9 and J usage is TRBJ2-7; TRBD2 matches at 8 bases. The germline V gene encodes CDR1 SEHNR and CDR2 FQNEAQ (reference sequence). There are 12 residues in the CDR3. Trimming cost V 5 bases and J 6 bases; bases outside gene matches: 3. The CDR3 here is CASSQTSGEQYF. Here the CDR3 DNA reads TGTGCCAGCAGCCAAACTAGCGGCGAGCAGTACTTC.

The chain combines TRBV7-2 with TRBJ1-2, with a possible D match to TRBD1 (5 bases). Trimming pared 7 bases from V and 7 bases from J, leaving 25 bases between. CDR3 size: 16 residues. Germline V gene sequence: CDR1 SGHTA, CDR2 FQGNSA. The CDR3 is CASMRSDSATTPGYTF. DNA for the CDR3: TGTGCCAGCATGAGGAGTGACAGCGCCACTACTCCTGGCTACACCTTC.

This sequence joins TRBV29-1 and TRBJ2-7; D possibly uses TRBD1 or TRBD2 (7 bases each). Germline CDR1 is SQVTM and CDR2 is ANQGSEA. Trimming left V 5 bases short and J 7 bases short, with 18 bases between. This CDR3 contains 13 residues. The CDR3 sequence is CSVITGTAGEQYF. CDR3 nucleotide sequence: TGCAGCGTTATTACGGGGACAGCGGGGGAGCAGTACTTC.

This chain joins TRBV7-2 and TRBJ1-2, with D possibly being TRBD1 (5 bases). The CDR3 runs 12 residues. V gave up 6 bases and J gave up 2 bases, with 7 bases separating them. CDR1 SGHTA and CDR2 FQGNSA come from the germline V gene. CDR3 region: CASRGGNYGYTF. The DNA of the CDR3 is TGTGCCAGCAGGGGGGGGAACTATGGCTACACCTTC.

V usage is TRBV6-5 and J usage is TRBJ2-1; 9 bases fit TRBD1. The CDR3 is made up of 15 amino acids. Germline CDR1 is MNHEY and CDR2 is SVGAGI. The ends lost 5 bases at V and 2 bases at J; junction bases unmatched: 4. The CDR3 protein is CASSQTGGTYNEQFF. The CDR3 bases are TGTGCCAGCAGTCAAACAGGGGGCACCTACAATGAGCAGTTCTTC.

The chain recombines TRBV19 with TRBJ2-3; D tentatively fits TRBD1 or TRBD2 (5 bases each). V lost 7 bases and J lost 0, with 14 bases in between. The CDR3 runs to 15 residues. Germline CDR1 is LNHDA and CDR2 is SQIVND (reference sequence). This CDR3 reads CASTAEGSSTDTQYF. The CDR3 bases are TGTGCCAGTACGGCTGAGGGGTCTAGCACAGATACGCAGTATTTT.

Judged by abundance, this clone is large. CDR3 residues: CASSPGQASYGYTF. CDR3 sequence (DNA): TGTGCCAGCAGTCCCGGACAGGCCTCCTATGGCTACACCTTC. The chain recombines TRBV28 with TRBJ1-2; 7 bases are a match to TRBD1. V dropped 5 bases and J dropped 4; count of bases not matched to a gene: 7. CDR1 is MDHEN and CDR2 is SYDVKM in the germline V gene. CDR3 length: 14 amino acids.

This clone was found once. The rearrangement links TRBV7-2 to TRBJ2-7, with 11 bases fitting TRBD1. The CDR3 runs 15 residues. Germline assignment: CDR1 SGHTA and CDR2 FQGNSA. V shed 4 bases, J shed 1 base, and the junction held 3 bases outside the gene matches. The CDR3 DNA reads TGTGCCAGCAGCTACGGACAGGGGGCTTCCTACGAGCAGTACTTC. It codes for CASSYGQGASYEQYF.

The chain combines TRBV6-5 with TRBJ2-3; 7 nucleotides align to TRBD2. Germline V CDR1 and CDR2: MNHEY, SVGAGI. V trimming: 5 bases; J trimming: 1 base; junction bases outside the gene matches: 6. The CDR3 sequence is 15 residues long. The CDR3 protein is CASSRAGAGTDTQYF. The CDR3, as DNA: TGTGCCAGCAGTCGGGCGGGAGCAGGCACAGATACGCAGTATTTT.

The chain recombines TRBV29-1 with TRBJ2-7, with 9 bases identical to TRBD2. This CDR3 contains 17 residues. Trimming cost V 3 bases and J 2 bases; bases outside gene matches: 14. From germline, CDR1 is SQVTM and CDR2 ANQGSEA. In DNA form, the CDR3 reads TGCAGCGTTGACAGGGACGGGGGTAGCGGGAGACCCTACGAGCAGTACTTC. Its translation is CSVDRDGGSGRPYEQYF.